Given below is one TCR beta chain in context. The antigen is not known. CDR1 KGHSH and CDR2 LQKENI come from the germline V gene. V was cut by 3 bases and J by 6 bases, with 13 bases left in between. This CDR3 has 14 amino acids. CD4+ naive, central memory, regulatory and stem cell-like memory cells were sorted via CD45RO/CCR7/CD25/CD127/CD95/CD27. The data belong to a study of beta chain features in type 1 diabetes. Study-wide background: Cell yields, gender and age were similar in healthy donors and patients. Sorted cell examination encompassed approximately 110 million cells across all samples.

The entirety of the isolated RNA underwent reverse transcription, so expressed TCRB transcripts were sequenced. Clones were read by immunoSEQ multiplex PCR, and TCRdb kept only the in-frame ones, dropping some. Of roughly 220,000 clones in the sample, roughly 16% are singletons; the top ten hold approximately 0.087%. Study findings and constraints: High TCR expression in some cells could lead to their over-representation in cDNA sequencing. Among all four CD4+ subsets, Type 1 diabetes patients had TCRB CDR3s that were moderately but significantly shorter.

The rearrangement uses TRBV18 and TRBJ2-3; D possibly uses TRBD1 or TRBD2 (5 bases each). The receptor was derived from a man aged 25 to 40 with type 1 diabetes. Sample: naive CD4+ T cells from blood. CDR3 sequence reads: CASSPSTGGDTQYF. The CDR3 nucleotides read TGTGCCAGCTCACCGTCTACAGGCGGGGATACGCAGTATTTT.